The entry that follows covers one T cell receptor (beta chain) sequence. Its specificity is unknown. The data are from a study of a mutant IDH1 vaccine in newly diagnosed glioma. Time point meaning: week 35, safety follow-up. A single vaccine dose contained 300 ug of mutant IDH1 20-mer peptide, and topical imiquimod was used with it. Some clones are missing from TCRdb's copy, which holds only in-frame ones; the method was immunoSEQ multiplex PCR. The data show about 50,000 clones, less than 90% seen once. The sequence was obtained from a young woman with glioma. Material: PBMCs, obtained from a glioma patient whose treatment included an IDH1 peptide vaccine.

CDR3 residues: CASSGKDQREGRTYEQYF. The CDR3 coding sequence is TGTGCCAGCAGCGGAAAGGACCAGCGGGAGGGCCGTACGTACGAGCAGTACTTC. This chain uses TRBV7-9 with TRBJ2-7; 10 bases are shared with TRBD2. V trimming: 5 bases; J trimming: 4 bases; junction bases outside the gene matches: 17. The germline V gene has CDR1 SEHNR and CDR2 FQNEAQ (reference sequence). The CDR3 extends over 18 amino acids.